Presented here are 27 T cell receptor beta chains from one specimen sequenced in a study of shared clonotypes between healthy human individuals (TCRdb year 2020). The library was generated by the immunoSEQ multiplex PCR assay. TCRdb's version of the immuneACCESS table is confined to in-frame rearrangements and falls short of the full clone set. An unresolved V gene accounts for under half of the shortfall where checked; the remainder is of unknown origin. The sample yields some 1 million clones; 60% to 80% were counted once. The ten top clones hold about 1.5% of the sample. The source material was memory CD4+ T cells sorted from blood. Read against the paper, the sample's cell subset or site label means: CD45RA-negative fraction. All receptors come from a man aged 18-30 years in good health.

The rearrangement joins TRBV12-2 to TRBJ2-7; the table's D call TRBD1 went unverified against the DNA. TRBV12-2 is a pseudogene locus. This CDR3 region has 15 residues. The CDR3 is CASRLHNNVFYEQYF. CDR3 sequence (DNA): TGTGCAAGTCGCCTGCATAACAACGTTTTCTACGAGCAGTACTTC.

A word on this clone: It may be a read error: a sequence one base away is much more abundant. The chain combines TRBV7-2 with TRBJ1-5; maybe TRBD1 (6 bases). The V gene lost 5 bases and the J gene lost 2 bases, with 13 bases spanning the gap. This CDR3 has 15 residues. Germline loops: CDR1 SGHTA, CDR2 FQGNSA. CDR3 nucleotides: TGTGCCAGCAGCCCCCTGGGGGCAGGCAATCAGCCCCAGCATTTT. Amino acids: CASSPLGAGNQPQHF.

CDR3 in amino acids: CASSRDRGNTIYF. Here the CDR3 DNA reads TGTGCCAGCAGCCGAGACAGGGGAAACACCATATATTTT. The chain has TRBV14 and TRBJ1-3; D might be TRBD1 (6 bases). Germline CDR1 and CDR2: SGHDN and FVKESK. The CDR3 loop spans 13 amino acids. V shed 4 bases and J shed 4 bases, with 8 bases lying between them.

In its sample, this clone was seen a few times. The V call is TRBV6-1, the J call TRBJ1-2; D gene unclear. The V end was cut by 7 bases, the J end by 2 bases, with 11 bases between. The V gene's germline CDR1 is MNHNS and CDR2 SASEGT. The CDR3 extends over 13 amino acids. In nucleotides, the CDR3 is TGTGCCAGCAAGCGCATGGGGAACTATGGCTACACCTTC. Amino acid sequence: CASKRMGNYGYTF.

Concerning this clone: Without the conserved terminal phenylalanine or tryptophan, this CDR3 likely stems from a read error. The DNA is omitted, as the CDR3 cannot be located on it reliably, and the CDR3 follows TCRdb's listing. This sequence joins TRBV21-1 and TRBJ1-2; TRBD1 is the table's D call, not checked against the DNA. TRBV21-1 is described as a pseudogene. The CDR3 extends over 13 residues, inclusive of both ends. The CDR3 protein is CASSKEGGTGGFP.

CDR3 nucleotides: TGTGCCAGCAGATCCGTGGAGACCCAGTACTTC. Protein sequence: CASRSVETQYF. The chain has TRBV7-2 and TRBJ2-5; no firm D call. CDR3 length: 11 residues. From germline, CDR1 is SGHTA and CDR2 FQGNSA. Trimming shortened V by 6 bases and J by 5 bases, and 7 bases separated the two germline ends.

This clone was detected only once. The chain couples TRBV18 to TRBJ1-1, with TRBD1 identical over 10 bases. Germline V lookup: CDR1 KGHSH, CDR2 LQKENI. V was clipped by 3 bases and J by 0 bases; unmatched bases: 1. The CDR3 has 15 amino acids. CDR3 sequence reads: CASSPGQGLNTEAFF. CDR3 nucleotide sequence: TGTGCCAGCTCACCGGGACAGGGGTTGAACACTGAAGCTTTCTTT.

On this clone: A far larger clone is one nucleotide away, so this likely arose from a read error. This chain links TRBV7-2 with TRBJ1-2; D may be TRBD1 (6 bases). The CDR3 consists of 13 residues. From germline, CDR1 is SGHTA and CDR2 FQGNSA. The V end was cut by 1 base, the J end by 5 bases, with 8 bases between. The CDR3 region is CASSLGTEYGYTF. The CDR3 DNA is TGTGCCAGCAGCTTAGGGACAGAGTATGGCTACACCTTC.

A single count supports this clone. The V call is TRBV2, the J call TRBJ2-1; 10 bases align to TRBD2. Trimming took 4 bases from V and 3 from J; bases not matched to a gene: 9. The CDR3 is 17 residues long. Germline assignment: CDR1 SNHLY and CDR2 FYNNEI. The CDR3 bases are TGTGCCAGCAGTGTCAGGGGAGCGGGAGGGGTCTACAATGAGCAGTTCTTC. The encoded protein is CASSVRGAGGVYNEQFF.

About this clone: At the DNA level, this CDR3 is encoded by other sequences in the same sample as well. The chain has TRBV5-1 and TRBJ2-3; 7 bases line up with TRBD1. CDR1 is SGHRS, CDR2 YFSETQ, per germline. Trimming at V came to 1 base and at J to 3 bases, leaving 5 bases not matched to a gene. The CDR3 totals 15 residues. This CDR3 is CASSLRGQSTDTQYF. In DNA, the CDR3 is TGCGCCAGCAGCTTGAGGGGACAGTCAACAGATACGCAGTATTTT.

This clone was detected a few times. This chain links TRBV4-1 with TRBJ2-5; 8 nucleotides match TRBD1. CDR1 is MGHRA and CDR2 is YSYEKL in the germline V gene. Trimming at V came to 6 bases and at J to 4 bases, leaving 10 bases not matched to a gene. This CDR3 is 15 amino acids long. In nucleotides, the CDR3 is TGCGCCAGCAGTCTTAGACAGGGGATAGCAGAGACCCAGTACTTC. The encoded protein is CASSLRQGIAETQYF.

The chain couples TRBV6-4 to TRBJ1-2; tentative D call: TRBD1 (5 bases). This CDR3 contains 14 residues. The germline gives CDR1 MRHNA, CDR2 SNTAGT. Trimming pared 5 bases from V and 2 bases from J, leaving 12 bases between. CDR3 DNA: TGTGCCAGCAGTCAAAGCACAGGAAACTATGGCTACACCTTC. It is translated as CASSQSTGNYGYTF.

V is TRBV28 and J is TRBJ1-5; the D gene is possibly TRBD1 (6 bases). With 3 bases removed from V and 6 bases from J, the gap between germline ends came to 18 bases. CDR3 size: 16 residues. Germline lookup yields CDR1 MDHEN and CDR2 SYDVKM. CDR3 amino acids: CASSFSPTGLSQPQHF. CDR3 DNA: TGTGCCAGCAGTTTCTCTCCGACAGGATTATCTCAGCCCCAGCATTTT.

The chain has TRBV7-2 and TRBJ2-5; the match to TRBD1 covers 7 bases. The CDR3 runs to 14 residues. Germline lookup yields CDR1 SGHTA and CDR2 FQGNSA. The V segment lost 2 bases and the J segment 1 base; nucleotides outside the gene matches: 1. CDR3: CASSLRQGQETQYF. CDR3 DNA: TGTGCCAGCAGCTTACGACAGGGCCAAGAGACCCAGTACTTC.

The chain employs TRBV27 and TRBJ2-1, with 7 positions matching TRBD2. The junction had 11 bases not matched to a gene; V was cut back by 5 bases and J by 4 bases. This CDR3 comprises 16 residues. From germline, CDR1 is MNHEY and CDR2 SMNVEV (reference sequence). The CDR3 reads CASSPFSLGGYNEQFF. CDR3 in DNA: TGTGCCAGCAGTCCTTTCTCACTCGGGGGGTACAATGAGCAGTTCTTC.

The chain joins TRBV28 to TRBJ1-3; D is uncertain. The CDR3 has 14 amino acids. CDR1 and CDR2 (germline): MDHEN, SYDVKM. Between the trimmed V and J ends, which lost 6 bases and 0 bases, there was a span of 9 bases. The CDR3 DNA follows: TGTGCCAGCAGCCAGCATAGCTCTGGAAACACCATATATTTT. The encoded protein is CASSQHSSGNTIYF.

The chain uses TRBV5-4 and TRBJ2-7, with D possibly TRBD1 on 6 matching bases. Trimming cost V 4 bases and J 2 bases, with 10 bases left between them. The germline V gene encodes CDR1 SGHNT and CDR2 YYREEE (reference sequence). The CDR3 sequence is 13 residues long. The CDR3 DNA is TGTGCCAGCAGCAAGGACAGACCCTACGAGCAGTACTTC. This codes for CASSKDRPYEQYF.

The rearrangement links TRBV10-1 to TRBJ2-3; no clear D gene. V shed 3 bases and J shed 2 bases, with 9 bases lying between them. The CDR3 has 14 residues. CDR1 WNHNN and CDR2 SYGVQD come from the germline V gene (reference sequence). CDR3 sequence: CASSDSQPTDTQYF. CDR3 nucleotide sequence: TGCGCCAGCAGTGACTCTCAACCCACAGATACGCAGTATTTT.

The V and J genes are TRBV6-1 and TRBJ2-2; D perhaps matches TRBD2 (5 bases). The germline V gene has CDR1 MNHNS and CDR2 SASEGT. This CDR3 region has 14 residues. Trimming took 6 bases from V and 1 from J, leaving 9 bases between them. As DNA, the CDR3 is TGTGCCAGCAGGGCTAGCCAGAACACCGGGGAGCTGTTTTTT. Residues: CASRASQNTGELFF.

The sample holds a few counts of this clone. CDR3 DNA: TGTGCCATCAGTGAGGCGACAGGGACTTCACCCTACACCTTC. Its protein is CAISEATGTSPYTF. The rearrangement links TRBV10-3 to TRBJ1-2; 7 bases map to TRBD1. Losses at the gene ends were 2 bases for V and 10 bases for J; bases not matched to a gene: 10. The CDR3 loop spans 14 amino acids. Germline V gene lookup returns CDR1 ENHRY and CDR2 SYGVKD.

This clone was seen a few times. The CDR3 region is CAISTQGNTEAFF. The CDR3 DNA is TGTGCCATCAGCACACAGGGTAACACTGAAGCTTTCTTT. V and J are TRBV10-3 and TRBJ1-1; weak D call: TRBD1 (6 bases). The CDR3 extends over 13 amino acids. Germline loops: CDR1 ENHRY, CDR2 SYGVKD. V was trimmed by 6 bases and J by 2 bases, leaving 10 bases between them.

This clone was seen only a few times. The CDR3 coding sequence is TGTGCCAGCAGCCAGACCCAGGCCGGGGAGCTGTTTTTT. Translated, it gives CASSQTQAGELFF. This sequence joins TRBV14 and TRBJ2-2; no reliable D call. This CDR3 spans 13 amino acids. Trimming pared 3 bases from V and 6 bases from J, leaving 8 bases between. Germline V gives CDR1 SGHDN, CDR2 FVKESK. Looking up the rest from reference TRBV14 and TRBJ2-2 gives the full variable domain: EAGVTQFPSHSVIEKGQTVTLRCDPISGHDNLYWYRRVMGKEIKFLLHFVKESKQDESGMPNNRFLAERTGGTYSTLKVQPAELEDSGVYFCASSQTQAGELFFGEGSRLTVL.

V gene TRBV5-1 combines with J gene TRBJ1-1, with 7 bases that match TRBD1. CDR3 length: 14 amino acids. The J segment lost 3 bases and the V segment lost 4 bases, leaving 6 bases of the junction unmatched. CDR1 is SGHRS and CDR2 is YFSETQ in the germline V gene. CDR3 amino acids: CASSIGQVHTEAFF. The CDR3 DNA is TGCGCCAGCAGCATAGGACAGGTACACACTGAAGCTTTCTTT. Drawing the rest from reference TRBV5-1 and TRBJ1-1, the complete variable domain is KAGVTQTPRYLIKTRGQQVTLSCSPISGHRSVSWYQQTPGQGLQFLFEYFSETQRNKGNFPGRFSGRQFSNSRSEMNVSTLELGDSALYLCASSIGQVHTEAFFGQGTRLTVV.

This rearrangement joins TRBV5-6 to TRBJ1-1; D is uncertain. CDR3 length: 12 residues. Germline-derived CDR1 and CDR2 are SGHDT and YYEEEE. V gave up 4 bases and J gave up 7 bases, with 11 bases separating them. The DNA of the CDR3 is TGTGCCAGCAGCGGCGAGACACATGAAGCTTTCTTT. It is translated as CASSGETHEAFF.

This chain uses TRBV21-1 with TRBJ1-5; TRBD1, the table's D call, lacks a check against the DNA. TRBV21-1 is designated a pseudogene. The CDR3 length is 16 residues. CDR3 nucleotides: TGTGCCAGCAGCAAACTTACGGGACAGGGGAGTCAGCCCCAGCATTTT. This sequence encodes CASSKLTGQGSQPQHF.

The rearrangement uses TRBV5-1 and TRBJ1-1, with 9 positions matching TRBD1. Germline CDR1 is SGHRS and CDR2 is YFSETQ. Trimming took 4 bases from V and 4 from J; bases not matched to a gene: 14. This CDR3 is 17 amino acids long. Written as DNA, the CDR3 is TGCGCCAGCAGCCTGAACATAGTAACAGGGGGCGTCACTGAAGCTTTCTTT. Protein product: CASSLNIVTGGVTEAFF. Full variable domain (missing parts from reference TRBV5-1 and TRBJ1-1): KAGVTQTPRYLIKTRGQQVTLSCSPISGHRSVSWYQQTPGQGLQFLFEYFSETQRNKGNFPGRFSGRQFSNSRSEMNVSTLELGDSALYLCASSLNIVTGGVTEAFFGQGTRLTVV.

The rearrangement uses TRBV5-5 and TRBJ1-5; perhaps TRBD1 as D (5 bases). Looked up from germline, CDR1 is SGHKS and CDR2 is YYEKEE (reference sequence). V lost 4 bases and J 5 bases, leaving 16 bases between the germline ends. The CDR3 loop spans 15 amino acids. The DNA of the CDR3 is TGTGCCAGCAGCCTGGGACCCCTTCGGGATCAGCCCCAGCATTTT. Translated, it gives CASSLGPLRDQPQHF.